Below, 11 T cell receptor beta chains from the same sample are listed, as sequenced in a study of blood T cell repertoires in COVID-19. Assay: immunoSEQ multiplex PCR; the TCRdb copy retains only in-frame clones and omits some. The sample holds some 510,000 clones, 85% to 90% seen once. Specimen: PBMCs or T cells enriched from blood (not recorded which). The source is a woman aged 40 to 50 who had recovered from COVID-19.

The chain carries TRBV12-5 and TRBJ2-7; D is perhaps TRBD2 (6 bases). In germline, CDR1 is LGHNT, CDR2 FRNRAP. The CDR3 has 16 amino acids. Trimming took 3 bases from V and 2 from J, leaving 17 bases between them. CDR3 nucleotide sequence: TGTGCTAGTGGTTTTGGAGGGGCGGGGCAGCCCTACGAGCAGTACTTC. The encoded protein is CASGFGGAGQPYEQYF.

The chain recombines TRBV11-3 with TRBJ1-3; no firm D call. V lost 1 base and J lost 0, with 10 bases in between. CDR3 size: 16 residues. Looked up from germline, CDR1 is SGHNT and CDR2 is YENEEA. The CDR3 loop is CASSLVDSNSGNTIYF. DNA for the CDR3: TGTGCCAGCAGCTTAGTTGACTCTAACTCTGGAAACACCATATATTTT. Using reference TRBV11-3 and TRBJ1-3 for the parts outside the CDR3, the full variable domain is EAGVVQSPRYKIIEKKQPVAFWCNPISGHNTLYWYLQNLGQGPELLIRYENEEAVDDSQLPKDRFSAERLKGVDSTLKIQPAELGDSAVYLCASSLVDSNSGNTIYFGEGSWLTVV.

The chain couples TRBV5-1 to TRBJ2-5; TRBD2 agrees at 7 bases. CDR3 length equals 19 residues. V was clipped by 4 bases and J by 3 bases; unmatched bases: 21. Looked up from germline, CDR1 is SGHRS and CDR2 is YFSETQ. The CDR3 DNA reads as TGCGCCAGCAGCGGAGTCCTGGGAGGGGCCAGGGTCAAAAAAGAGACCCAGTACTTC. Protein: CASSGVLGGARVKKETQYF.

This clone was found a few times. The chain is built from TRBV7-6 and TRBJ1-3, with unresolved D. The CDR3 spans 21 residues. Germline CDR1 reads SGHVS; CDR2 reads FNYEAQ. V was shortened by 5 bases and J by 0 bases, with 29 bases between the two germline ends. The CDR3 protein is CASSLLPRRSGREPSGNTIYF. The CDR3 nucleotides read TGTGCCAGCAGCCTTCTCCCTCGTCGATCAGGACGGGAACCCTCTGGAAACACCATATATTTT. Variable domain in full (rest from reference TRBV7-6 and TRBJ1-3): GAGVSQSPRYKVTKRGQDVALRCDPISGHVSLYWYRQALGQGPEFLTYFNYEAQQDKSGLPNDRFSAERPEGSISTLTIQRTEQRDSAMYRCASSLLPRRSGREPSGNTIYFGEGSWLTVV.

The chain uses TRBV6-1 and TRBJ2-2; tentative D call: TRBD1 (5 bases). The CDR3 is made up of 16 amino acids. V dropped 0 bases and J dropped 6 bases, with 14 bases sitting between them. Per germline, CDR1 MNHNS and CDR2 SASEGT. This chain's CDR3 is CASSEAHRYSPGELFF. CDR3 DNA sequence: TGTGCCAGCAGTGAAGCCCACAGGTATTCCCCCGGGGAGCTGTTTTTT.

The CDR3 coding sequence is TGTGCCAGCAGCCAAATAGAGGGCGGCTACACCTTC. Residues: CASSQIEGGYTF. The chain couples TRBV3-1 (or the pseudogene TRBV3-2) to TRBJ1-2; no reliable D call. There are 12 residues in the CDR3. The V and J ends lost 2 bases and 8 bases respectively, with 9 bases between them. Germline values: CDR1 LGHDT, CDR2 YNNKEL (reference sequence).

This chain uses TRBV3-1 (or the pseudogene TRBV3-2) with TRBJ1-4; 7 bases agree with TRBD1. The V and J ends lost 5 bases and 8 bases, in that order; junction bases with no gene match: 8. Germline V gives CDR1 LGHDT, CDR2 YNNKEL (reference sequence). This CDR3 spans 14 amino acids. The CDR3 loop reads CASSKMTGLEKLFF. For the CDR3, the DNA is TGTGCCAGCAGCAAAATGACAGGGCTCGAAAAACTGTTTTTT.

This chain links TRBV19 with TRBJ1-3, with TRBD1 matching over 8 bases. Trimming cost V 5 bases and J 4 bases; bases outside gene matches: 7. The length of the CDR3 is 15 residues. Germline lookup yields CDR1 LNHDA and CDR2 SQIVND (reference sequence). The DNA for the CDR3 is TGTGCCAGTAGTCCGCGACAGGGGATCGGAAACACCATATATTTT. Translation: CASSPRQGIGNTIYF. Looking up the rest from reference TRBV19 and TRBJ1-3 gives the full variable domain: DGGITQSPKYLFRKEGQNVTLSCEQNLNHDAMYWYRQDPGQGLRLIYYSQIVNDFQKGDIAEGYSVSREKKESFPLTVTSAQKNPTAFYLCASSPRQGIGNTIYFGEGSWLTVV.

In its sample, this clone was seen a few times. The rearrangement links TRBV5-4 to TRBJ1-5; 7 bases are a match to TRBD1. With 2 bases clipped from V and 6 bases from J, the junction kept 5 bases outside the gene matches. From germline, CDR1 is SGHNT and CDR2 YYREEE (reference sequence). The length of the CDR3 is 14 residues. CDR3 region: CASSLQGRGQPQHF. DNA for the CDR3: TGTGCCAGCAGCTTACAGGGGAGAGGTCAGCCCCAGCATTTT.

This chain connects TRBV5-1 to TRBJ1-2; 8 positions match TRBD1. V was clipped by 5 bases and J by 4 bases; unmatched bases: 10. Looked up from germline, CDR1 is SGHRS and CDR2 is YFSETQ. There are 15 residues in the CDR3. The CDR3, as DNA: TGCGCCAGCAGTCGCCGGGACAGGTCTTCCTATGGCTACACCTTC. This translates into CASSRRDRSSYGYTF.

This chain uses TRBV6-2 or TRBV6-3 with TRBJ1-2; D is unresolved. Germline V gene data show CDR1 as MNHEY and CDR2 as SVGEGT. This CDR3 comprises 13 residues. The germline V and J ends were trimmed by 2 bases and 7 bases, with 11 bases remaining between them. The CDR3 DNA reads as TGTGCCAGCAGTTACGTGGTGGCAACTGGCTACACCTTC. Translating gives CASSYVVATGYTF.